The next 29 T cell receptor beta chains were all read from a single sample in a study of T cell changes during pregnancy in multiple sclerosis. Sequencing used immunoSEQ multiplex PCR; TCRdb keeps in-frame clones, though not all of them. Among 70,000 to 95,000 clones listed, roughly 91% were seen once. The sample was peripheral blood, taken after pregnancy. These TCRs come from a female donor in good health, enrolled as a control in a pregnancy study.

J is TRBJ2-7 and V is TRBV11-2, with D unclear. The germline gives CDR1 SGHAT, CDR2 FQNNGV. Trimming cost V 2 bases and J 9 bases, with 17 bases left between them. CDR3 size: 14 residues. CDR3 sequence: CASSLSRNLDGQYF. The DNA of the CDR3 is TGTGCCAGCAGCTTATCCAGGAACCTCGATGGGCAGTACTTC. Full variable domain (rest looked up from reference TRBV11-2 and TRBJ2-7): EAGVAQSPRYKIIEKRQSVAFWCNPISGHATLYWYQQILGQGPKLLIQFQNNGVVDDSQLPKDRFSAERLKGVDSTLKIQPAKLEDSAVYLCASSLSRNLDGQYFGPGTRLTVT.

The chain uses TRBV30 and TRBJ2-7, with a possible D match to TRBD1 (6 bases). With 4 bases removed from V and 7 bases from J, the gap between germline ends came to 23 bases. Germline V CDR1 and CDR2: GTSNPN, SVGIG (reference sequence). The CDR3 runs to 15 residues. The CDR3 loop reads CAWTVWGQGFREQYF. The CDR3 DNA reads TGTGCCTGGACGGTCTGGGGGCAGGGTTTTAGGGAGCAGTACTTC.

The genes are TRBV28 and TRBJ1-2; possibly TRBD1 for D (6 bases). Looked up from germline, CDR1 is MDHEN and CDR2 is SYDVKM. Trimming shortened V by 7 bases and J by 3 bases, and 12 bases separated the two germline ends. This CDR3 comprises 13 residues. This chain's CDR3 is CASKQGVDYGYTF. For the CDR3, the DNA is TGTGCCAGCAAACAGGGTGTCGACTATGGCTACACCTTC.

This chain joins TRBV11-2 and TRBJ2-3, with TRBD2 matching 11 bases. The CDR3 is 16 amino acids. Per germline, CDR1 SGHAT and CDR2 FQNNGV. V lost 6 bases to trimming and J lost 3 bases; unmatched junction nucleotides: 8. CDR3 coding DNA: TGTGCCAGCAGGCCACTAGCGGGAGAGTGGACAGATACGCAGTATTTT. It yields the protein CASRPLAGEWTDTQYF. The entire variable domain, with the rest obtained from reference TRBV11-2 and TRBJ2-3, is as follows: EAGVAQSPRYKIIEKRQSVAFWCNPISGHATLYWYQQILGQGPKLLIQFQNNGVVDDSQLPKDRFSAERLKGVDSTLKIQPAKLEDSAVYLCASRPLAGEWTDTQYFGPGTRLTVL.

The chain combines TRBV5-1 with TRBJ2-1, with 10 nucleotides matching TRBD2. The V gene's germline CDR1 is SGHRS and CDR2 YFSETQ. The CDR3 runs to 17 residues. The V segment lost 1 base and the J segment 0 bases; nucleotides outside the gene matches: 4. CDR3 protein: CASSLRGLAASYNEQFF. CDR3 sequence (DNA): TGCGCCAGCAGCTTGCGAGGACTAGCGGCCTCCTACAATGAGCAGTTCTTC.

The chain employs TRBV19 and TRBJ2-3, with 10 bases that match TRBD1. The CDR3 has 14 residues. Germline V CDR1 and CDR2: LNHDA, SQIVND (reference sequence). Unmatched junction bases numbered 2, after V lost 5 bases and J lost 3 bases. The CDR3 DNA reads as TGTGCCAGTAGTCGGGGACAGGGGACAGATACGCAGTATTTT. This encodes CASSRGQGTDTQYF.

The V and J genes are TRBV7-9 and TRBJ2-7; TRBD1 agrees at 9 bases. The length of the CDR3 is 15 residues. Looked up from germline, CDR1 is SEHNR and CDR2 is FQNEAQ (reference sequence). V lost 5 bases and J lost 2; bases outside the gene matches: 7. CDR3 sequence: CASSKDRGETYEQYF. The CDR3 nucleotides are TGTGCCAGCAGCAAAGACAGGGGGGAAACCTACGAGCAGTACTTC.

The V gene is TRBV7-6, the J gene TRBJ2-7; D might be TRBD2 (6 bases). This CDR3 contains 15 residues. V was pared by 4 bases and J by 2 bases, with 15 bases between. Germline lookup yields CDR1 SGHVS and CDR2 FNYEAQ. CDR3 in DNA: TGTGCCAGCAGCTCCGGGACTGGCGAAGCCTACGAGCAGTACTTC. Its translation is CASSSGTGEAYEQYF.

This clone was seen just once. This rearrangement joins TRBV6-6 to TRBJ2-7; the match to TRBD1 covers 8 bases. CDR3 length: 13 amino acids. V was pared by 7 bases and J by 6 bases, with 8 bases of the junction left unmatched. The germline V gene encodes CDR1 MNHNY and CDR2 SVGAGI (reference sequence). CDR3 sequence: CASNTPGGGEQYF. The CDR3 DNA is TGTGCCAGCAACACGCCAGGGGGCGGCGAGCAGTACTTC.

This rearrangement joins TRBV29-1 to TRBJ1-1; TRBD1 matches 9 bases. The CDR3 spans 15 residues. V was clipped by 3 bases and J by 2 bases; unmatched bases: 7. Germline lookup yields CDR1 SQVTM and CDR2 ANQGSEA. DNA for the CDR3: TGCAGCGTTGACAAGGGACAGGGAATCAACACTGAAGCTTTCTTT. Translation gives CSVDKGQGINTEAFF.

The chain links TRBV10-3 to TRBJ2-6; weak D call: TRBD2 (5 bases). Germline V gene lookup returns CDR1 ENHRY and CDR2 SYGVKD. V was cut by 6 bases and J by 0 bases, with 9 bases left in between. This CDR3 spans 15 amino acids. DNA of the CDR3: TGTGCCATCAGGGGAGAAAGCTCTGGGGCCAACGTCCTGACTTTC. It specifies CAIRGESSGANVLTF.

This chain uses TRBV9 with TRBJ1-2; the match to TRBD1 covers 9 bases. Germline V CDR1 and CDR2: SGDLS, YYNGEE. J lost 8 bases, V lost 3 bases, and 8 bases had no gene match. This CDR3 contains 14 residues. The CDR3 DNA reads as TGTGCCAGCAGCGGACGACAGGGGGTAAGGGGCTACACCTTC. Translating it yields CASSGRQGVRGYTF.

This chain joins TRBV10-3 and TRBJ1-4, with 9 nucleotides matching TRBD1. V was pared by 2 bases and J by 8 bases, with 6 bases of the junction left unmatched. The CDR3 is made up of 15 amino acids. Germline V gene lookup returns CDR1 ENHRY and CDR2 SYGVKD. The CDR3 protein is CAISELTGGEEKLFF. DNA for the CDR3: TGTGCCATCAGTGAGCTTACAGGGGGCGAGGAAAAACTGTTTTTT.

In DNA, the CDR3 is TGTGCCAGCAGTGTAAGGGACTCCTTCACAGATACGCAGTATTTT. Translating gives CASSVRDSFTDTQYF. This chain connects TRBV2 to TRBJ2-3; a weak D match, TRBD2 (6 bases). There are 15 residues in the CDR3. Germline V gene lookup returns CDR1 SNHLY and CDR2 FYNNEI. Trimming removed 4 bases from V and 2 bases from J, with 13 bases in between.

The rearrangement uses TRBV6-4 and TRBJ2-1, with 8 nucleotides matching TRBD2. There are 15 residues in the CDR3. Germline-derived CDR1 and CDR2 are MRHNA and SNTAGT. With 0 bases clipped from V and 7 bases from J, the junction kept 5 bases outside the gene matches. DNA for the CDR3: TGTGCCAGCAGTGACTCCGCGGGAGGACGTAATGAGCAGTTCTTC. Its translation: CASSDSAGGRNEQFF.

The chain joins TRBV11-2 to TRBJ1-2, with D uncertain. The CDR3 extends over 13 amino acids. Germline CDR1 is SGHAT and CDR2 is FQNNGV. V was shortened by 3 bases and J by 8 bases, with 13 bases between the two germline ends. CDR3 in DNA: TGTGCCAGCAGCTTCACAGAGAACTTGGGCTACACCTTC. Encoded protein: CASSFTENLGYTF.

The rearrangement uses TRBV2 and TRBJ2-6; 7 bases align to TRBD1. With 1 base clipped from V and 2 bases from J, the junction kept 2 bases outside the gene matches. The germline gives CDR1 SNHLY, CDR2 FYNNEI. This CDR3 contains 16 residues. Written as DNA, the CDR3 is TGTGCCAGCAGTGAAGAGGGGGCGGCTGGGGCCAACGTCCTGACTTTC. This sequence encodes CASSEEGAAGANVLTF.

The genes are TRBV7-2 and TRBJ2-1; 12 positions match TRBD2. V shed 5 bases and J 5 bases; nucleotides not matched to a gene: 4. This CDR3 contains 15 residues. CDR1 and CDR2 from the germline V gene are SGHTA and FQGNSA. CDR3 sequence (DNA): TGTGCCAGCAGCACGACTAGCGGGAGCCACAATGAGCAGTTCTTC. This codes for CASSTTSGSHNEQFF.

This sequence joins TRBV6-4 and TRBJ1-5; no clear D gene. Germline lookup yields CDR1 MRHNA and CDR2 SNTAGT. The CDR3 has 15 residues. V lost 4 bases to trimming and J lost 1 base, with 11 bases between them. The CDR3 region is CASSALRWSNQPQHF. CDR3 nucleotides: TGTGCCAGCAGTGCTTTGCGGTGGAGCAATCAGCCCCAGCATTTT.

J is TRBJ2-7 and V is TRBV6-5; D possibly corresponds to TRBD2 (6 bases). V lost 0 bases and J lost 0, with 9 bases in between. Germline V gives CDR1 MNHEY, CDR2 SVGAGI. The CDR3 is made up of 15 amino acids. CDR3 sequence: CASSYSSGVSYEQYF. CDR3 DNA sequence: TGTGCCAGCAGTTACTCGTCGGGGGTCTCCTACGAGCAGTACTTC.

CDR3: CASSVADNTEAFF. The CDR3 DNA reads as TGTGCCAGCAGTGTGGCAGATAACACTGAAGCTTTCTTT. The chain links TRBV6-4 to TRBJ1-1; D remains ambiguous. Germline CDR1 is MRHNA and CDR2 is SNTAGT. V was cut by 4 bases and J by 2 bases, with 8 bases left in between. The CDR3 is 13 residues long.

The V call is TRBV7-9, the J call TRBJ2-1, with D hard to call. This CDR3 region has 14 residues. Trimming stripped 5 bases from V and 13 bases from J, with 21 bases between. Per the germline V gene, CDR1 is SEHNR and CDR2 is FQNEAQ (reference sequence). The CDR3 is CASSPEDSDDHQFF. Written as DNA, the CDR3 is TGTGCCAGCAGCCCTGAAGACTCTGACGATCACCAGTTCTTC. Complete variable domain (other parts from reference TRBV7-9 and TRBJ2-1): DTGVSQNPRHKITKRGQNVTFRCDPISEHNRLYWYRQTLGQGPEFLTYFQNEAQLEKSRLLSDRFSAERPKGSFSTLEIQRTEQGDSAMYLCASSPEDSDDHQFFGPGTRLTVL.

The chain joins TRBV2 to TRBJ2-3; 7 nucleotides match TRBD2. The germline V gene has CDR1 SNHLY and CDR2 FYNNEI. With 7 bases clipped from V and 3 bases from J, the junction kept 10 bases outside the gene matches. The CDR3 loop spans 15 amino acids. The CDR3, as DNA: TGTGCCAGCAATGGTCACGGGGGGAGAACAGATACGCAGTATTTT. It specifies CASNGHGGRTDTQYF.

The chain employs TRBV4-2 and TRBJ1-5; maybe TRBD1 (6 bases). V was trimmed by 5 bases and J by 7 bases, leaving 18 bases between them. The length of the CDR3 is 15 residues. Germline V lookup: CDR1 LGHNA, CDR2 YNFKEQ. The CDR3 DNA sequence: TGTGCCAGCAGCTTTGTGACAGGAGATAGCCAGCCCCAGCATTTT. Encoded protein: CASSFVTGDSQPQHF.

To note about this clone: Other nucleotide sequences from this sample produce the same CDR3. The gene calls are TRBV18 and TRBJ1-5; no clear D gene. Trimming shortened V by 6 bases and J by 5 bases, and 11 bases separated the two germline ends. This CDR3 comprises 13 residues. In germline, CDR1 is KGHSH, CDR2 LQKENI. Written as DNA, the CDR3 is TGTGCCAGCTCCCCCGGGCGGGATCAGCCCCAGCATTTT. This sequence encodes CASSPGRDQPQHF.

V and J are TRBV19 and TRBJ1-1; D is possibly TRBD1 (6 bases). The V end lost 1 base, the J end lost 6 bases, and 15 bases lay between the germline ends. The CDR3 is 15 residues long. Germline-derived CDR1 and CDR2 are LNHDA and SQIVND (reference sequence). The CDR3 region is CASSIVAGAGAEAFF. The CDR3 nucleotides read TGTGCCAGTAGTATAGTAGCGGGGGCCGGCGCTGAAGCTTTCTTT.

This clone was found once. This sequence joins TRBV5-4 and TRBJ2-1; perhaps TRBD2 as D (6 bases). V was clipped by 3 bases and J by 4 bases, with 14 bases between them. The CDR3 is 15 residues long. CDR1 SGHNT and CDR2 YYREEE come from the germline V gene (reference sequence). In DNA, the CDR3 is TGTGCCAGCAGCTCGGCGGGAAAATCATACAATGAGCAGTTCTTC. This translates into CASSSAGKSYNEQFF.

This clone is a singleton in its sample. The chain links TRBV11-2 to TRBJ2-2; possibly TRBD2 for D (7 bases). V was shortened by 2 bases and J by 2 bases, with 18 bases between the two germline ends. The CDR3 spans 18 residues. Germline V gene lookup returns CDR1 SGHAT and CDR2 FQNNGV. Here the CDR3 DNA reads TGTGCCAGCAGCTTACCCTGGGGGCTAGCGGAAAACACCGGGGAGCTGTTTTTT. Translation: CASSLPWGLAENTGELFF.

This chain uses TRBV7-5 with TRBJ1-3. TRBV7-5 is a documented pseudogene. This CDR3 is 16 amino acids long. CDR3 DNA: TGTGCCAGAAGCAGCCGAGGCGGGCGGGTCGGAAACACCATATATTTT. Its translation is CARSSRGGRVGNTIYF.